A single sample is the source of the 9 T cell receptor beta chains below, sequenced in a study of Ad26.COV2.S vaccination and SARS-CoV-2 variants. The protocol was immunoSEQ multiplex PCR, while the TCRdb copy is restricted to in-frame clones and leaves out a portion. The sample carries some 330,000 clones, under 90% recorded once. Stated treatment: around 19 received Ad26.COV2.S at low or high dose, single or two shots; roughly five received placebo; per-sample allocation not given. Specimens were obtained on day 63 following the first vaccine or placebo injection. The sequencing used peripheral blood, collected in a trial of Ad26.COV2.S vaccine versus placebo. The receptors derive from a person between 18 and 65 years old who received the Ad26.COV2.S COVID-19 vaccine or a placebo.

The gene calls are TRBV4-3 and TRBJ2-1; 7 bases agree with TRBD1. The CDR3 is made up of 16 amino acids. From germline, CDR1 is LGHNA and CDR2 YSLEER. Trimming cost V 0 bases and J 9 bases; bases outside gene matches: 11. In nucleotides, the CDR3 is TGCGCCAGCAGCCAAGATAGAAGGGGGCTAGCTTTTGAGCAGTTCTTC. It yields the protein CASSQDRRGLAFEQFF.

The chain recombines TRBV2 with TRBJ1-2; D is perhaps TRBD1 (5 bases). This CDR3 is 15 amino acids long. Trimming took 3 bases from V and 6 from J, leaving 17 bases between them. Germline V gene sequence: CDR1 SNHLY, CDR2 FYNNEI. The CDR3 coding sequence is TGTGCCAGCAGTGATAAAGATCGGGACCCGGATGGCTACACCTTC. Amino acids: CASSDKDRDPDGYTF. Looking up the rest from reference TRBV2 and TRBJ1-2 gives the full variable domain: EPEVTQTPSHQVTQMGQEVILRCVPISNHLYFYWYRQILGQKVEFLVSFYNNEISEKSEIFDDQFSVERPDGSNFTLKIRSTKLEDSAMYFCASSDKDRDPDGYTFGSGTRLTVV.

This clone was observed a handful of times. The J gene is TRBJ1-1, the V gene TRBV6-5; D not resolved. The CDR3 is 15 amino acids. Germline V gene lookup returns CDR1 MNHEY and CDR2 SVGAGI. V lost 0 bases, J lost 0 bases, and 8 bases lay in between. The CDR3 coding sequence is TGTGCCAGCAGTTACTCGAGAGTGATGAACACTGAAGCTTTCTTT. As protein: CASSYSRVMNTEAFF.

This chain connects TRBV27 to TRBJ1-1; D is unresolved. The CDR3 has 16 amino acids. Trimming pared 6 bases from V and 4 bases from J, leaving 21 bases between. The germline V gene encodes CDR1 MNHEY and CDR2 SMNVEV (reference sequence). CDR3 nucleotide sequence: TGTGCCAGCAGCCTTCTTACGGCAACCGGGCTCACTGAAGCTTTCTTT. Protein sequence: CASSLLTATGLTEAFF.

This clone was observed once. CDR3 nucleotides: TGTGCCATCAGTGAGTCCATTTTCTCTGGAAACACCATATATTTT. Amino acids: CAISESIFSGNTIYF. This chain uses TRBV10-3 with TRBJ1-3; D not resolved. CDR1 and CDR2 from the germline V gene are ENHRY and SYGVKD. The CDR3 is 15 residues long. V was cut by 0 bases and J by 0 bases, with 6 bases left in between.

The CDR3 protein is CASSQSLRQIEAFF. DNA of the CDR3: TGTGCCAGCAGCCAGAGTCTGAGGCAGATTGAAGCTTTCTTT. This chain uses TRBV14 with TRBJ1-1; D uncertain. Germline V gene data show CDR1 as SGHDN and CDR2 as FVKESK. With 3 bases removed from V and 7 bases from J, the gap between germline ends came to 15 bases. The CDR3 is 14 amino acids.

V is TRBV7-6 and J is TRBJ2-2, with TRBD2 matching over 16 bases. From germline, CDR1 is SGHVS and CDR2 FNYEAQ. With V trimmed by 2 bases and J by 4 bases, 7 bases remained unmatched. CDR3 length: 19 amino acids. In DNA, the CDR3 is TGTGCCAGCAGCTTATTTCTGGGACTAGCGGGGGGGCTCACCGGGGAGCTGTTTTTT. Translated, it gives CASSLFLGLAGGLTGELFF.

This chain joins TRBV4-3 and TRBJ1-2; possible D gene TRBD1, 5 bases. The V end lost 2 bases, the J end lost 4 bases, and 17 bases lay between the germline ends. CDR1 is LGHNA and CDR2 is YSLEER in the germline V gene. This CDR3 region has 16 residues. In nucleotides, the CDR3 is TGCGCCAGCAGCCAAACCCGGGACCACCCTTCCTATGGCTACACCTTC. Amino acid sequence: CASSQTRDHPSYGYTF.

The chain couples TRBV7-9 to TRBJ2-7, with 7 bases identical to TRBD2. The germline gives CDR1 SEHNR, CDR2 FQNEAQ (reference sequence). The trim removed 2 bases at V and 0 bases at J, leaving 4 bases unmatched. There are 15 residues in the CDR3. The CDR3 region has the DNA TGTGCCAGCAGCTTAACGAGCGGGGCCTCCTACGAGCAGTACTTC. Translating it yields CASSLTSGASYEQYF.